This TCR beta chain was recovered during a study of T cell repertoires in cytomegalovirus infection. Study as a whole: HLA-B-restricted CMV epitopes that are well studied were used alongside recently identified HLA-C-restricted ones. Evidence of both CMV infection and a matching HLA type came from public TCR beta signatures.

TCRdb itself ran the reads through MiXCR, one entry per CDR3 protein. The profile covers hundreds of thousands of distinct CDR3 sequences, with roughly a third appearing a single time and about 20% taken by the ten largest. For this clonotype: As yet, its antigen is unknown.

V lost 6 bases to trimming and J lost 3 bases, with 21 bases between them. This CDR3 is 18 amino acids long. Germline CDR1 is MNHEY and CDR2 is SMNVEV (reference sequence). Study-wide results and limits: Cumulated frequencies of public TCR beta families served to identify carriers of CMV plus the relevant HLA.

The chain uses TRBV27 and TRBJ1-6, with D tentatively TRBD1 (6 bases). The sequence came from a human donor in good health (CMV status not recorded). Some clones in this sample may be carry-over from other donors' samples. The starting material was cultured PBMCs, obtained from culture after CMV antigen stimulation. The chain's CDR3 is CASSAPAGATRYNSPLHF. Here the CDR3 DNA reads TGTGCCAGCAGCGCCCCGGCGGGGGCGACTCGCTATAATTCACCCCTCCACTTT.